Listed below are T cell receptor beta chains from one sample, sequenced in a study of blood T cell repertoires in COVID-19. Clones were read by immunoSEQ multiplex PCR, and TCRdb kept only the in-frame ones, dropping some. Of around 80,000 clones listed, roughly 80% are singletons. The sequenced material came from peripheral blood. These receptors were collected from an elderly man with acute or convalescent COVID-19. Each CDR3 is given with its conserved first and last residue. Each record gives: J gene, clone size, D gene, V gene, CDR3 protein, CDR3 DNA. A D gene is named only where the DNA matches it firmly. Expanded clones get a size class; other rows say once, few or many, or leave the size out.

>TRBJ1-1|NA|NA|TRBV6-1
CASSEARELRNTEAFF
TGTGCCAGCAGTGAAGCCAGGGAATTACGGAACACTGAAGCTTTCTTT
>TRBJ2-5|NA|TRBD2|TRBV5-6
CASSAGLAGGGETQYF
TGTGCCAGCAGCGCGGGACTAGCGGGGGGCGGTGAGACCCAGTACTTC
>TRBJ2-2|NA|TRBD1|TRBV6-1
CASREDRGQVGELFF
TGTGCCAGCAGGGAAGACAGGGGGCAGGTCGGGGAGCTGTTTTTT
>TRBJ2-7|NA|NA|TRBV7-6
CASSPTTDYEQYF
TGTGCCAGCAGCCCTACCACCGACTACGAGCAGTACTTC
>TRBJ1-2|NA|NA|TRBV2
CASSEGEASNYGYTF
TGTGCCAGCAGTGAAGGGGAGGCATCTAACTATGGCTACACCTTC
>TRBJ1-5|NA|NA|TRBV19
CASSRGPASQHF
TGTGCCAGTAGTAGGGGCCCCGCAAGCCAGCATTTT
>TRBJ1-2|NA|TRBD1|TRBV19
CATLLAGQGRGGYTF
TGTGCCACCCTCCTCGCGGGACAGGGAAGAGGTGGCTACACCTTC
>TRBJ1-1|NA|NA|TRBV7-8
CASSREAGRDPNTEAFF
TGTGCCAGCAGCCGAGAGGCAGGGCGGGACCCGAACACTGAAGCTTTCTTT
>TRBJ2-7|once|TRBD1|TRBV6-5
CASSSLWGQGLEQYF
TGTGCCAGCAGCTCTCTTTGGGGACAGGGGCTCGAGCAGTACTTC
>TRBJ1-5|NA|NA|TRBV4-2
CASSQHEGNQPQHF
TGTGCCAGCAGCCAACATGAGGGCAATCAGCCCCAGCATTTT
>TRBJ2-4|NA|TRBD2|TRBV3-1/TRBV3-2
CASGTSGKNIQYF
TGTGCCAGCGGCACTAGCGGGAAAAACATTCAGTACTTC
>TRBJ1-1|NA|NA|TRBV12-3/TRBV12-4
CASSRTANTEAFF
TGTGCCAGCAGTCGGACAGCGAACACTGAAGCTTTCTTT
>TRBJ1-5|NA|TRBD1|TRBV5-1
CASSPDRADQPQHF
TGCGCCAGCAGCCCTGACAGGGCGGATCAGCCCCAGCATTTT
>TRBJ2-3|few|TRBD2|TRBV4-1
CASSQDFGGGPIDTDTQYF
TGCGCCAGCAGCCAAGATTTCGGGGGGGGGCCAATTGACACAGATACGCAGTATTTT
>TRBJ2-3|NA|TRBD1|TRBV7-3
CASSLAGTGSGDTQYF
TGTGCCAGCAGCTTAGCCGGGACAGGGTCCGGGGATACGCAGTATTTT
>TRBJ2-2|NA|NA|TRBV7-2
CASSLVKNTGELFF
TGTGCCAGCAGCTTAGTCAAGAACACCGGGGAGCTGTTTTTT
>TRBJ1-6|NA|NA|TRBV6-5
CASYTGGSNSPLHF
TGTGCCAGTTACACGGGGGGAAGTAATTCACCCCTCCACTTT
>TRBJ1-1|NA|TRBD1|TRBV3-1/TRBV3-2
CASTGQGAGTEAFF
TGTGCCAGCACGGGACAGGGGGCGGGCACTGAAGCTTTCTTT
>TRBJ2-6|NA|NA|TRBV5-1
CASSLAWSGASGANVLTF
TGCGCCAGCAGCTTGGCGTGGTCAGGGGCTTCTGGGGCCAACGTCCTGACTTTC
>TRBJ2-3|NA|TRBD2|TRBV9
CASSPRSGGATDTQYF
TGTGCCAGCAGCCCCCGTAGCGGGGGGGCCACAGATACGCAGTATTTT
>TRBJ2-1|NA|TRBD2|TRBV15
CATSVRGGHNEQFF
TGTGCCACCAGCGTCCGCGGGGGTCACAATGAGCAGTTCTTC
>TRBJ1-1|NA|NA|TRBV5-4
CASSPGRAEAFF
TGTGCCAGCAGCCCGGGGAGAGCTGAAGCTTTCTTT
>TRBJ1-3|NA|NA|TRBV5-5
CASSLDLGESGNTIYF
TGTGCCAGCAGCTTGGATCTGGGAGAATCTGGAAACACCATATATTTT
>TRBJ2-5|NA|NA|TRBV5-4
CASSLRSGGVGETQYF
TGTGCCAGCAGCTTGAGAAGCGGAGGGGTAGGAGAGACCCAGTACTTC
>TRBJ2-4|once|NA|TRBV29-1
CSVPGLAKNIQYF
TGCAGCGTTCCCGGACTAGCCAAAAACATTCAGTACTTC
>TRBJ2-7|NA|TRBD2|TRBV30
CAWSASGALEQYF
TGTGCCTGGTCGGCTAGCGGGGCGCTTGAGCAGTACTTC
>TRBJ1-5|once|NA|TRBV2
CASSVAANQPQHF
TGTGCCAGCAGTGTGGCAGCGAATCAGCCCCAGCATTTT
>TRBJ2-5|NA|NA|TRBV19
CASSSIQGQETQYF
TGTGCCAGTAGTTCCATACAGGGCCAAGAGACCCAGTACTTC
>TRBJ1-2|NA|TRBD1|TRBV30
CAWSQGGNYGYTF
TGTGCCTGGAGTCAGGGGGGTAACTATGGCTACACCTTC
>TRBJ1-2|NA|TRBD1|TRBV15
CATSRPGTVEYGYTF
TGTGCCACCAGCAGACCCGGGACAGTCGAATATGGCTACACCTTC
>TRBJ2-1|NA|NA|TRBV28
CASSSTTSLANEQFF
TGTGCCAGCAGTTCGACGACTAGTTTGGCCAATGAGCAGTTCTTC
>TRBJ1-4|NA|NA|TRBV9
CASSVTWTTNEKLFF
TGTGCCAGCAGCGTAACGTGGACTACTAATGAAAAACTGTTTTTT
>TRBJ2-4|few|TRBD2|TRBV3-1/TRBV3-2
CASSQGLAKAKNIQYF
TGTGCCAGCAGCCAAGGACTAGCGAAGGCCAAAAACATTCAGTACTTC
>TRBJ1-6|few|TRBD1|TRBV19
CASSFQQGANSPLHF
TGTGCCAGTAGTTTTCAACAGGGGGCAAATTCACCCCTCCACTTT
>TRBJ2-2|once|TRBD2|TRBV9
CASSVGQAGYNTGELFF
TGTGCCAGCAGCGTAGGGCAAGCGGGGTACAACACCGGGGAGCTGTTTTTT
>TRBJ1-4|NA|NA|TRBV9
CASSVEKTFERHEKLFF
TGTGCCAGCAGCGTAGAAAAGACATTCGAACGGCATGAAAAACTGTTTTTT
>TRBJ1-5|NA|TRBD1|TRBV5-6
CASSHRQGDQPQHF
TGTGCCAGCAGCCACCGACAGGGAGATCAGCCCCAGCATTTT